Given below is one TCR beta chain in context. The antigen is unknown. This sample is drawn from a study of post-analysis software for immune sequencing data. Study-wide points: Patients carried five TRBV segments more frequently than controls did, and TRBV5-6, TRBV5-1 and TRBV20-1 were among them.

Germline-derived CDR1 and CDR2 are WSHSY and SAAADI. The CDR3 loop spans 15 amino acids. V lost 4 bases, J lost 8 bases, and 11 bases stayed unmatched. TCR beta cDNA libraries had unique molecular identifiers. TCRdb re-called the PCR reads with MiXCR, one entry per CDR3 protein. The top ten hold over 10% of the sample, which has roughly 410,000 distinct CDR3 sequences, approximately 38% seen once. The chain links TRBV10-2 to TRBJ1-2, with 9 bases fitting TRBD1. The source is a girl aged 10 to 17 with multiple sclerosis. The source material was blood. CDR3 in amino acids: CASSGGETGGGGYTF. The CDR3 DNA is TGCGCCAGCAGTGGGGGGGAGACAGGGGGAGGCGGCTACACCTTC.